This entry lists 29 T cell receptor beta chains sequenced from one sample in a study of blood T cell repertoires in COVID-19. TCRdb's copy holds only in-frame clones and misses some; the assay was immunoSEQ multiplex PCR. The sample records roughly 320,000 clones, approximately 90% being singletons. Sequencing was carried out using PBMCs or T cells enriched from blood (not recorded which). The receptor set was obtained from a woman in her twenties or thirties who had been exposed to COVID-19.

The CDR3 nucleotides are TGTGCCAGCAGTTACCGGCAGGGGGCGGTGAACACTGAAGCTTTCTTT. Translation: CASSYRQGAVNTEAFF. The rearrangement links TRBV6-5 to TRBJ1-1; 8 nucleotides agree with TRBD1. In germline, CDR1 is MNHEY, CDR2 SVGAGI. With 2 bases clipped from V and 0 bases from J, the junction kept 5 bases outside the gene matches. CDR3 size: 16 residues.

The chain combines TRBV6-5 with TRBJ2-1, with 11 bases fitting TRBD2. Germline V gene data show CDR1 as MNHEY and CDR2 as SVGAGI. The junction had 6 bases not matched to a gene; V was cut back by 3 bases and J by 8 bases. CDR3 length: 15 amino acids. The CDR3 bases are TGTGCCAGCAGTTATGAGCTAGCGGGGGGCCATGAGCAGTTCTTC. It codes for CASSYELAGGHEQFF.

This sequence joins TRBV6-2 or TRBV6-3 and TRBJ1-5, with no clear D. The CDR3 is 13 residues long. V lost 4 bases to trimming and J lost 5 bases, with 9 bases between them. Germline-derived CDR1 and CDR2 are MNHEY and SVGEGT. The CDR3 spells CASSFDNYQPQHF. DNA of the CDR3: TGTGCCAGCAGTTTCGACAACTATCAGCCCCAGCATTTT.

The chain carries TRBV11-3 and TRBJ2-7; 10 bases match TRBD1. Trimming removed 5 bases from V and 5 bases from J; junction bases left unmatched: 6. The CDR3 has 14 residues. In germline, CDR1 is SGHNT, CDR2 YENEEA. CDR3: CASSPGQGSHEQYF. CDR3 coding DNA: TGTGCCAGCAGCCCGGGACAGGGGAGCCACGAGCAGTACTTC. Variable domain in full (rest from reference TRBV11-3 and TRBJ2-7): EAGVVQSPRYKIIEKKQPVAFWCNPISGHNTLYWYLQNLGQGPELLIRYENEEAVDDSQLPKDRFSAERLKGVDSTLKIQPAELGDSAVYLCASSPGQGSHEQYFGPGTRLTVT.

The chain uses TRBV27 and TRBJ1-5; TRBD1 is a possible D gene (5 bases). Germline CDR1 reads MNHEY; CDR2 reads SMNVEV (reference sequence). CDR3 length equals 14 residues. Trimming left V 3 bases short and J 5 bases short, with 11 bases between. The CDR3 reads CASSFAGLDQPQHF. As DNA, the CDR3 is TGTGCCAGCAGTTTCGCGGGGCTGGATCAGCCCCAGCATTTT.

The V and J genes are TRBV30 and TRBJ2-4, with a possible D match to TRBD2 (5 bases). CDR1 is GTSNPN and CDR2 is SVGIG in the germline V gene (reference sequence). This CDR3 has 12 residues. Written as DNA, the CDR3 is TGTCCCTCCGGGGTAGCCAAAAACATTCAGTACTTC. It encodes CPSGVAKNIQYF.

J is TRBJ2-7 and V is TRBV19; D possibly corresponds to TRBD1 (6 bases). Germline V gene sequence: CDR1 LNHDA, CDR2 SQIVND (reference sequence). V shed 6 bases and J shed 3 bases, with 6 bases lying between them. The CDR3 has 11 amino acids. This CDR3 reads CASSRGYEQYF. CDR3 sequence (DNA): TGTGCCAGTAGCAGGGGCTACGAGCAGTACTTC.

This rearrangement joins TRBV5-4 to TRBJ1-4; maybe TRBD1 (5 bases). CDR1 is SGHNT, CDR2 YYREEE, per germline (reference sequence). The CDR3 has 16 residues. V dropped 0 bases and J dropped 8 bases, with 17 bases sitting between them. This CDR3 is CASSLATVVGREKLFF. CDR3 sequence (DNA): TGTGCCAGCAGCTTGGCCACAGTCGTGGGGCGGGAAAAACTGTTTTTT.

The rearrangement links TRBV10-3 to TRBJ1-5; D perhaps matches TRBD1 (6 bases). Per the germline V gene, CDR1 is ENHRY and CDR2 is SYGVKD. The V and J ends lost 10 bases and 3 bases respectively, with 13 bases between them. The CDR3 totals 13 residues. The CDR3 loop reads CATHWDTNQPQHF. The DNA of the CDR3 is TGTGCCACACACTGGGACACCAATCAGCCCCAGCATTTT.

The chain couples TRBV9 to TRBJ2-1; 7 positions agree with TRBD2. V lost 2 bases to trimming and J lost 9 bases; unmatched junction nucleotides: 8. CDR3 length: 14 residues. The germline V gene encodes CDR1 SGDLS and CDR2 YYNGEE. The DNA for the CDR3 is TGTGCCAGCAGCGTTCGACTAGCCAGTAGTGAGCAGTTCTTC. Residues: CASSVRLASSEQFF.

The chain couples TRBV4-2 to TRBJ1-5; no clear D. Germline CDR1 LGHNA, CDR2 YNFKEQ. This CDR3 has 16 amino acids. With 0 bases removed from V and 3 bases from J, the gap between germline ends came to 12 bases. The CDR3 reads CASSQEAGLNNQPQHF. DNA for the CDR3: TGTGCCAGCAGCCAAGAGGCAGGTCTTAACAATCAGCCCCAGCATTTT.

The chain uses TRBV2 and TRBJ2-3; 7 positions agree with TRBD1. CDR1 is SNHLY and CDR2 is FYNNEI in the germline V gene. V lost 7 bases to trimming and J lost 3 bases; unmatched junction nucleotides: 10. CDR3 size: 15 residues. In DNA, the CDR3 is TGTGCCAGCAACAAAGGAGGACAGGTTACAGATACGCAGTATTTT. This gives the protein CASNKGGQVTDTQYF.

This chain uses TRBV11-2 with TRBJ2-3; TRBD2 matches at 11 bases. The germline V gene has CDR1 SGHAT and CDR2 FQNNGV. The length of the CDR3 is 16 residues. V shed 5 bases and J 5 bases; nucleotides not matched to a gene: 9. CDR3 in amino acids: CASSLLSGGAVDTQYF. DNA for the CDR3: TGTGCCAGCAGCCTGCTTAGCGGGGGGGCCGTAGATACGCAGTATTTT. Supplemented by reference TRBV11-2 and TRBJ2-3, the full variable domain reads EAGVAQSPRYKIIEKRQSVAFWCNPISGHATLYWYQQILGQGPKLLIQFQNNGVVDDSQLPKDRFSAERLKGVDSTLKIQPAKLEDSAVYLCASSLLSGGAVDTQYFGPGTRLTVL.

The chain carries TRBV6-6 and TRBJ1-1; D is ambiguous. Germline CDR1 MNHNY, CDR2 SVGAGI (reference sequence). Between the trimmed V and J ends, which lost 1 base and 2 bases, there was a span of 11 bases. This CDR3 has 15 amino acids. CDR3 sequence: CASSYLEQINTEAFF. In nucleotides, the CDR3 is TGTGCCAGCAGTTACTTAGAACAGATAAACACTGAAGCTTTCTTT.

The chain has TRBV4-2 and TRBJ2-3, with D tentatively TRBD2 (6 bases). The CDR3 loop spans 18 amino acids. V was cut by 0 bases and J by 0 bases, with 16 bases left in between. Germline CDR1 LGHNA, CDR2 YNFKEQ. Here the CDR3 reads CASSQELIAETSTDTQYF. CDR3 sequence (DNA): TGTGCCAGCAGCCAAGAGTTGATAGCGGAGACTAGCACAGATACGCAGTATTTT.

V is TRBV3-1 (or the pseudogene TRBV3-2) and J is TRBJ1-4, with D tentatively TRBD1 (5 bases). The germline gives CDR1 LGHDT, CDR2 YNNKEL (reference sequence). Trimming removed 4 bases from V and 8 bases from J, with 14 bases in between. The CDR3 covers 14 residues. CDR3: CASSPGGGSEKLFF. CDR3 bases: TGTGCCAGCAGCCCCGGGGGAGGATCGGAAAAACTGTTTTTT.

The V call is TRBV3-1 (or the pseudogene TRBV3-2), the J call TRBJ1-2; 8 positions match TRBD1. J gave up 7 bases and V 7 bases, and 8 bases lay outside the gene matches. This CDR3 contains 13 residues. Germline V gene sequence: CDR1 LGHDT, CDR2 YNNKEL (reference sequence). The DNA of the CDR3 is TGTGCCAGCACACCGACAGGGGCAGGTGGCTACACCTTC. This gives the protein CASTPTGAGGYTF.

This chain connects TRBV4-1 to TRBJ2-7; a possible D gene is TRBD1 (5 bases). The V gene's germline CDR1 is MGHRA and CDR2 YSYEKL. This CDR3 has 14 residues. Trimming shortened V by 0 bases and J by 3 bases, and 9 bases separated the two germline ends. The CDR3 DNA follows: TGCGCCAGCAGCCAAGAAGACAGACGCTACGAGCAGTACTTC. Its protein is CASSQEDRRYEQYF.

V and J are TRBV5-4 and TRBJ1-6; D might be TRBD1 (6 bases). The V end was cut by 5 bases, the J end by 7 bases, with 13 bases between. The CDR3 totals 14 residues. Germline V gene data show CDR1 as SGHNT and CDR2 as YYREEE (reference sequence). The CDR3 nucleotides read TGTGCCAGCAGGCCGAGTACAGGGAATTCACCCCTCCACTTT. Translating it yields CASRPSTGNSPLHF.

This clone has just a few counts. The V gene is TRBV6-1, the J gene TRBJ2-1, with D hard to call. The CDR3 contains 13 residues. V lost 0 bases to trimming and J lost 11 bases, with 11 bases between them. In germline, CDR1 is MNHNS, CDR2 SASEGT. CDR3 sequence: CASSEATRSKQFF. For the CDR3, the DNA is TGTGCCAGCAGTGAAGCGACCAGGTCCAAGCAGTTCTTC.

This chain links TRBV4-3 with TRBJ2-3, with D possibly TRBD2 on 6 matching bases. Germline V gene lookup returns CDR1 LGHNA and CDR2 YSLEER. The CDR3 covers 13 residues. The V and J ends lost 3 bases and 5 bases respectively, with 9 bases between them. CDR3 sequence (DNA): TGCGCCAGCAGCCATGGGGGACTAGATACGCAGTATTTT. Its translation: CASSHGGLDTQYF.

The chain is built from TRBV2 and TRBJ1-2; a possible D gene is TRBD1 (6 bases). The CDR3 covers 15 residues. With 6 bases removed from V and 0 bases from J, the gap between germline ends came to 14 bases. Germline CDR1 and CDR2: SNHLY and FYNNEI. Here the CDR3 DNA reads TGTGCCAGCAGGAGACTTACAGGGACTAACTATGGCTACACCTTC. Its translation: CASRRLTGTNYGYTF.

V is TRBV6-5 and J is TRBJ1-6; 7 nucleotides match TRBD1. CDR3 length equals 14 residues. CDR1 and CDR2 (germline): MNHEY, SVGAGI. Germline trimming cut 2 bases from V and 10 bases from J; bases unmatched to any gene: 5. CDR3 sequence reads: CASSYRQGGSPLHF. The CDR3 bases are TGTGCCAGCAGTTACAGGCAGGGGGGCTCACCCCTCCACTTT.

The chain carries TRBV5-1 and TRBJ1-6; tentatively, D is TRBD1 (6 bases). Germline CDR1 SGHRS, CDR2 YFSETQ. The V end lost 4 bases, the J end lost 3 bases, and 11 bases lay between the germline ends. The CDR3 runs 15 residues. The DNA of the CDR3 is TGCGCCAGCAGCGAGGACAGCGACTATAATTCACCCCTCCACTTT. This gives the protein CASSEDSDYNSPLHF.

The rearrangement links TRBV5-1 to TRBJ2-2; possibly TRBD1 for D (6 bases). The CDR3 has 14 amino acids. From germline, CDR1 is SGHRS and CDR2 YFSETQ. V was clipped by 0 bases and J by 4 bases, with 7 bases between them. The CDR3 loop reads CASSLGGGTGELFF. The CDR3, as DNA: TGCGCCAGCAGCTTGGGAGGGGGCACCGGGGAGCTGTTTTTT.

This sequence joins TRBV3-1 (or the pseudogene TRBV3-2) and TRBJ2-7; 10 bases map to TRBD1. The CDR3 is 14 residues long. J lost 7 bases, V lost 4 bases, and 7 bases had no gene match. The V gene's germline CDR1 is LGHDT and CDR2 YNNKEL (reference sequence). The CDR3 nucleotides read TGTGCCAGCAGCCCGGGACAGGGGCCTCGGGAGCAGTACTTC. This sequence encodes CASSPGQGPREQYF.

CDR3 in DNA: TGTGCCAGCAGCCTAGGACAGGGAATAGAGACCCAGTACTTC. This translates into CASSLGQGIETQYF. The V gene is TRBV6-5, the J gene TRBJ2-5, with 8 bases aligning to TRBD1. Trimming took 6 bases from V and 4 from J; bases not matched to a gene: 7. The length of the CDR3 is 14 residues. The germline V gene has CDR1 MNHEY and CDR2 SVGAGI.

The chain joins TRBV10-3 to TRBJ2-1; 9 nucleotides align to TRBD2. This CDR3 is built from 20 residues. J was trimmed by 0 bases and V by 5 bases; bases with no gene match: 17. Germline-derived CDR1 and CDR2 are ENHRY and SYGVKD. CDR3 residues: CAISKGLAVSLPSSYNEQFF. CDR3 sequence (DNA): TGTGCCATCAGTAAGGGACTAGCAGTTTCCTTGCCGAGCTCCTACAATGAGCAGTTCTTC.

This clone came up once. The chain employs TRBV27 and TRBJ1-6; D gene uncertain. V was clipped by 5 bases and J by 13 bases, with 9 bases between them. Germline lookup yields CDR1 MNHEY and CDR2 SMNVEV (reference sequence). The CDR3 sequence is 11 residues long. The CDR3 loop reads CASSNYGPLHF. In DNA, the CDR3 is TGTGCCAGCAGTAACTACGGGCCCCTCCACTTT.